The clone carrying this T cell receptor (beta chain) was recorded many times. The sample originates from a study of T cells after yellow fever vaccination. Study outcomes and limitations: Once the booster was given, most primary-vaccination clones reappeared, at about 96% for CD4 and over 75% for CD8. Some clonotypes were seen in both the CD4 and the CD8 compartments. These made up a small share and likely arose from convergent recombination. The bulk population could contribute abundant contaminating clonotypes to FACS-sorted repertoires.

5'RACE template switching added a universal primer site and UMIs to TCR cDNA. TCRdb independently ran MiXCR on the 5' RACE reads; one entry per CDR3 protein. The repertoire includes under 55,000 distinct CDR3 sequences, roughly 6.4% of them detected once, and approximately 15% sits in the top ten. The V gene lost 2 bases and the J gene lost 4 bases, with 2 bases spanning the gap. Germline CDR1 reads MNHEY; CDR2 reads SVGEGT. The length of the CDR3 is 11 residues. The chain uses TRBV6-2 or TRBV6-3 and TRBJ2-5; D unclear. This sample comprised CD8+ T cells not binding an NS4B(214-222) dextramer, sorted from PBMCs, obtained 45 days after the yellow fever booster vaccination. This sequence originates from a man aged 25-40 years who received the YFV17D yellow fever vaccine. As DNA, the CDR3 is TGTGCCAGCAGTTACGTAGAGACCCAGTACTTC. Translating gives CASSYVETQYF.